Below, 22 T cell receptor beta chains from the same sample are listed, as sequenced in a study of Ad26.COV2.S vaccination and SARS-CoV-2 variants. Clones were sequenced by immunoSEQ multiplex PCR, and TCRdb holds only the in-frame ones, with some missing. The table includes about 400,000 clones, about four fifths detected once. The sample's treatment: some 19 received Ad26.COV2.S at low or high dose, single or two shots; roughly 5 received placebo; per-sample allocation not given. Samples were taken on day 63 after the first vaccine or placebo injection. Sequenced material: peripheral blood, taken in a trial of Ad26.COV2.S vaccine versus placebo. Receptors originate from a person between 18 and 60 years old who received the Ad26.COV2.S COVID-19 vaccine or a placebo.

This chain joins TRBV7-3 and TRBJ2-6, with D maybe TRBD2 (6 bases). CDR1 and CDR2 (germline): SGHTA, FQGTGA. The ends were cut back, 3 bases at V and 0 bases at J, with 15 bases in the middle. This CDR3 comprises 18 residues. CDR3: CASSFEGGPFSGANVLTF. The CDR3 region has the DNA TGTGCCAGCAGCTTCGAGGGAGGACCCTTCTCTGGGGCCAACGTCCTGACTTTC.

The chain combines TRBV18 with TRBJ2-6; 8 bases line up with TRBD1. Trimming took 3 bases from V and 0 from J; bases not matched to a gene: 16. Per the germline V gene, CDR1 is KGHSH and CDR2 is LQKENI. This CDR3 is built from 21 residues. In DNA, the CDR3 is TGTGCCAGCTCACCTGTTGACCCCCGGGACAGGATCTACTCTGGGGCCAACGTCCTGACTTTC. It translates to CASSPVDPRDRIYSGANVLTF.

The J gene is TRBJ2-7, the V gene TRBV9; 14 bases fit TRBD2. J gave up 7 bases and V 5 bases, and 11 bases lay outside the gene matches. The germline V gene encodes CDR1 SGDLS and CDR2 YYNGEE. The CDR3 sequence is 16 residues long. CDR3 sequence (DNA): TGTGCCAGCAGGGGAGGGGGACTAGCGGGAGACGGAGAGCAGTACTTC. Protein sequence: CASRGGGLAGDGEQYF.

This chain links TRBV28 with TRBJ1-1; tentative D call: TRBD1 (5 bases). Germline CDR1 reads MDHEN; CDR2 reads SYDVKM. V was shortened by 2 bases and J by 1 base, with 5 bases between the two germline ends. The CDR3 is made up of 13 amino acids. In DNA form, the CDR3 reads TGTGCCAGCAGTTTAACAGGGAACACTGAAGCTTTCTTT. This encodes CASSLTGNTEAFF.

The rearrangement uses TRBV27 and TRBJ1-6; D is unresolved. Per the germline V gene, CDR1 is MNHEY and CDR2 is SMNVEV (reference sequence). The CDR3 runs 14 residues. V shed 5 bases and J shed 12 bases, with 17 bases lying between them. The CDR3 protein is CASSPSGNIQPLHF. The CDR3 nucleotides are TGTGCCAGCAGTCCGTCCGGGAACATACAACCCCTCCACTTT.

The CDR3 bases are TGTGCCAGCAGCCCGAGAGGGACAGGGGGCTACTACGAGCAGTACTTC. It is translated as CASSPRGTGGYYEQYF. The V and J genes are TRBV9 and TRBJ2-7, with 12 positions matching TRBD1. CDR1 and CDR2 from the germline V gene are SGDLS and YYNGEE. V dropped 4 bases and J dropped 3; count of bases not matched to a gene: 8. This CDR3 region has 16 residues.

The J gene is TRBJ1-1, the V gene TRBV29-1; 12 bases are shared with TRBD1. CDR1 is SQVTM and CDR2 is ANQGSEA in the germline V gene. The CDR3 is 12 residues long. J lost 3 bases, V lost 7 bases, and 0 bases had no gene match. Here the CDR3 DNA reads TGCAGCGGGGACAGGGGGCACACTGAAGCTTTCTTT. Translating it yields CSGDRGHTEAFF.

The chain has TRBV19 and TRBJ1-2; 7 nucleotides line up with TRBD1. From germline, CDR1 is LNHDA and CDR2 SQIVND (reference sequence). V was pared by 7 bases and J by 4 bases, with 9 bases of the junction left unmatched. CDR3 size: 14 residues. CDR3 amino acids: CASTFRGGPYGYTF. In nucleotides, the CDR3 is TGTGCCAGTACCTTCAGGGGGGGACCCTATGGCTACACCTTC.

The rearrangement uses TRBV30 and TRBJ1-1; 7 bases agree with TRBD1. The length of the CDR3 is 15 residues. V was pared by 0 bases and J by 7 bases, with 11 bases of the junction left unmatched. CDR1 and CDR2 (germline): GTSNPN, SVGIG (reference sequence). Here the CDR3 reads CAWSVLRGRQDEAFF. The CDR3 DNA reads TGTGCCTGGAGTGTACTAAGGGGGCGCCAAGATGAAGCTTTCTTT.

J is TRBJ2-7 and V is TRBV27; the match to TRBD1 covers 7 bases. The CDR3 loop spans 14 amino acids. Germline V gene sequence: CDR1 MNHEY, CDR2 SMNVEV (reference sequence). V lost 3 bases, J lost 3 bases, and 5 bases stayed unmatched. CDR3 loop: CASSFHDRVYEQYF. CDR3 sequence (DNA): TGTGCCAGCAGTTTTCATGACAGGGTCTACGAGCAGTACTTC.

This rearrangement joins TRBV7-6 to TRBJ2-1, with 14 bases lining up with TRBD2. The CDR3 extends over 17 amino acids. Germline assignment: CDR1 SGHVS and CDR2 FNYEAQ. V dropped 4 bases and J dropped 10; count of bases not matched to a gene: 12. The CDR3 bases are TGTGCCAGCAGCTCACCCTGGACTAGCGGGGGGATGAGGGAGCAGTTCTTC. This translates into CASSSPWTSGGMREQFF.

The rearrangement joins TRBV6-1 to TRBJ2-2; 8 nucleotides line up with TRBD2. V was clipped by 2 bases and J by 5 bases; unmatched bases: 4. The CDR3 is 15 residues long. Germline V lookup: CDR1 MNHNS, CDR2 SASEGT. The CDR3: CASSERREATGELFF. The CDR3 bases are TGTGCCAGCAGTGAAAGGCGGGAGGCGACCGGGGAGCTGTTTTTT.

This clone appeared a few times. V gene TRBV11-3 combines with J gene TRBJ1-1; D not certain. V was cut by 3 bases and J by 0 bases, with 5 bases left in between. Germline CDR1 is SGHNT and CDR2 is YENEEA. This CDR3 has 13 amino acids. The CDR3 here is CASSLDLNTEAFF. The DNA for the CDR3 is TGTGCCAGCAGCTTGGACCTGAACACTGAAGCTTTCTTT.

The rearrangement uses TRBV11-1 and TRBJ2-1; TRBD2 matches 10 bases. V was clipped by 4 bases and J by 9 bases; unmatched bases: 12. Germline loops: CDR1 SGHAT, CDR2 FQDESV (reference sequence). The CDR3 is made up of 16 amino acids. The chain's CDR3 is CASSYIAAGLAAEQFF. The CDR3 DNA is TGTGCCAGCAGCTATATCGCGGCTGGACTAGCGGCTGAGCAGTTCTTC.

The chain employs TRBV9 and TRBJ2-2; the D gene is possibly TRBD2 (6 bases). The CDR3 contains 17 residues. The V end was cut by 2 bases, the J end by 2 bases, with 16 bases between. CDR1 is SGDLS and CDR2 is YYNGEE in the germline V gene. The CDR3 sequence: CASSVRREAPNTGELFF. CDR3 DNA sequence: TGTGCCAGCAGCGTGCGCAGGGAGGCCCCTAACACCGGGGAGCTGTTTTTT.

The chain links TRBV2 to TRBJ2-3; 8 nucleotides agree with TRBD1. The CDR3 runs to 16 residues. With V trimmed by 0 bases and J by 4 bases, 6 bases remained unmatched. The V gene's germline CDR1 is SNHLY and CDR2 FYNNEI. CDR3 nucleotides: TGTGCCAGCAGTGAAGCGCCCAGGGGGCGTCCAGATACGCAGTATTTT. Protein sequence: CASSEAPRGRPDTQYF.

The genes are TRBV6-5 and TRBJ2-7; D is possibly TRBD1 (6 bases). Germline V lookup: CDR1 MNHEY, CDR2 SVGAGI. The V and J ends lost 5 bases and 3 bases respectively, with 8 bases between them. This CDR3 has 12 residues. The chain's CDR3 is CASSRDNYEQYF. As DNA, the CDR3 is TGTGCCAGCAGTCGGGACAACTACGAGCAGTACTTC.

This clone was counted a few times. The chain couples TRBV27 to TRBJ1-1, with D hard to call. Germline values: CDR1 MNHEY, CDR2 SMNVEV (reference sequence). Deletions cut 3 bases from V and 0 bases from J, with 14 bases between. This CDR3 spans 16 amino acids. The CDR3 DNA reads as TGTGCCAGCAGTTTGGAACTCAATACCTTGAACACTGAAGCTTTCTTT. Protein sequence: CASSLELNTLNTEAFF.

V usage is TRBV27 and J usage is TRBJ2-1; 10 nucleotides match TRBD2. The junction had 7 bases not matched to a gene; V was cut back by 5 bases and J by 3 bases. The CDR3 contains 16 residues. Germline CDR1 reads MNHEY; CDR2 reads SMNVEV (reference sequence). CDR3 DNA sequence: TGTGCCAGCAGTCGCCCCCTAGCGGGGGTCTACAATGAGCAGTTCTTC. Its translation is CASSRPLAGVYNEQFF.

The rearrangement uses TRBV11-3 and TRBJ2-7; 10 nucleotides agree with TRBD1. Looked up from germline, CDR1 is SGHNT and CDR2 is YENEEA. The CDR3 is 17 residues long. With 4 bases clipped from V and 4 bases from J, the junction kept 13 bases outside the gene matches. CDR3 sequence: CASSSPTRDRGRYEQYF. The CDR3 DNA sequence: TGTGCCAGCAGCTCCCCAACCCGGGACAGGGGTAGGTACGAGCAGTACTTC.

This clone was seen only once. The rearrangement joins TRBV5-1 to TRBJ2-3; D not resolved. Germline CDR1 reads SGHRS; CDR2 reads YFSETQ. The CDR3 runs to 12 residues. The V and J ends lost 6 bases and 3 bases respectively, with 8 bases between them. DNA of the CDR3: TGCGCCAGCAACACCCTAACAGATACGCAGTATTTT. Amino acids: CASNTLTDTQYF.

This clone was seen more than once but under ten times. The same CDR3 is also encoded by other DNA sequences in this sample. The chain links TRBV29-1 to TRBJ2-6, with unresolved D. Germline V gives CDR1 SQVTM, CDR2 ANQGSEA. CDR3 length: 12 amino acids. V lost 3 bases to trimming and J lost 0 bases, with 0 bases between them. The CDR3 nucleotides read TGCAGCGTTGACTCTGGGGCCAACGTCCTGACTTTC. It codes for CSVDSGANVLTF.